The rows below give T cell receptor beta chains drawn from one sample of a study of response to subunit inactivated influenza vaccine. MiXCR, run by TCRdb on the RT-PCR reads, gives a single entry per CDR3 protein. The table has around 180,000 distinct CDR3 sequences, around 9% seen once. Here the sequenced sample was non-naive T cells sorted from PBMCs, taken on the day of vaccination. Receptors originate from a man aged 50-60 years who received an inactivated influenza vaccine. CDR3s include the opening cysteine and the closing phenylalanine or tryptophan. A D gene is named only where the DNA matches it firmly. The listing skips clone size in some rows; elsewhere it reads once, few, many or a size class.

j_call clone_size v_call d_call cdr3_nt cdr3_aa
TRBJ2-7 few TRBV7-2 TRBD1 TGTGCCAGCAGCCGTACAGGGGACCTCACCTACGAGCAGTACTTC CASSRTGDLTYEQYF
TRBJ2-7 many TRBV11-2 - TGTGCCAGCAGCTTCGGACAGACCTACGAGCAGTACTTC CASSFGQTYEQYF
TRBJ1-1 few TRBV29-1 - TGCAGCGTCGTCGTCAGGGGACTGACTTTCTTT CSVVVRGLTFF
TRBJ2-1 many TRBV2 - TGTGCCAGCAGTGATACCGCAGCCGCGTCGGATGAGCAGTTCTTC CASSDTAAASDEQFF
TRBJ2-1 many TRBV5-6 - TGTGCCAGCAGCAAGGACAGGGAGGGCGGTGAGCAGTTCTTC CASSKDREGGEQFF
TRBJ1-1 - TRBV15 - TGTGCCACCAGTCCATTTGGGACTGAAGCTTTCTTT CATSPFGTEAFF
TRBJ2-5 many TRBV5-1 TRBD1 TGCGCCAGCAGCAGGGACAGGCCTGAAGAGACCCAGTACTTC CASSRDRPEETQYF
TRBJ2-2 few TRBV5-1 - TGCGCCAGCAGCTTGGTGAAGGGGGGGACCGGGGAGCTGTTTTTT CASSLVKGGTGELFF
TRBJ2-7 - TRBV20-1 - TGCAGTGCTATAGGACTCTCGCGAGATTACGAGCAGTACTTC CSAIGLSRDYEQYF
TRBJ2-1 many TRBV19 - TGTGCCAGTAGCCCTTCATACAATGAGCAGTTCTTC CASSPSYNEQFF
TRBJ2-3 few TRBV27 - TGTGCCAGCAGTACATCACCCGGCCCAGATACGCAGTATTTT CASSTSPGPDTQYF
TRBJ1-5 many TRBV6-1 TRBD1 TGTGCCAGCAGTCTAACAGGGGGCGCCGGCAATCAGCCCCAGCATTTT CASSLTGGAGNQPQHF
TRBJ2-7 - TRBV19 - TGTGCCAGTAGTAATAGGGGGACGGCCAACGAGCAGTACTTC CASSNRGTANEQYF
TRBJ2-1 - TRBV12-3/TRBV12-4 - TGTGCCAGCAGTACTCGAGGAGGGGGTGCTGAGCAGTTCTTC CASSTRGGGAEQFF
TRBJ2-3 - TRBV2 TRBD2 TGTGCCAGCAGATTTAGCGGGAGTGGCACAGATACGCAGTATTTT CASRFSGSGTDTQYF
TRBJ2-7 few TRBV6-2/TRBV6-3 TRBD1 TGTGCCAGCAGTACCTATGACAGGGGGCTCTTCGAGCAGTACTTC CASSTYDRGLFEQYF
TRBJ2-2 - TRBV28 TRBD2 TGTGCCAGCAGTTCTTGGCGGGGGGGCACCGGGGAGCTGTTTTTT CASSSWRGGTGELFF
TRBJ1-4 many TRBV28 - TGTGCCAGCACCCCCGGTTGGGGGGGACATGAAAAACTGTTTTTT CASTPGWGGHEKLFF
TRBJ2-7 few TRBV11-2 - TGTGCCAGCATGGGGGGCTTCATTTCCTACGAGCAGTACTTC CASMGGFISYEQYF
TRBJ2-5 - TRBV29-1 - TGCAGCGTTGAATCAGGTGGGGAGACCCAGTACTTC CSVESGGETQYF
TRBJ1-1 many TRBV29-1 - TGCAGCGGCCATTCGAACACTGAAGCTTTCTTT CSGHSNTEAFF
TRBJ2-7 - TRBV6-1 - TGTGCCAGCAGCGTAGAAGTGGGACGGGGGTACGAGCAGTACTTC CASSVEVGRGYEQYF
TRBJ2-4 few TRBV24-1 TRBD2 TGTGCCACCAGTGATTCTAGACTAGCGGGATCGGACATTCAGTACTTC CATSDSRLAGSDIQYF
TRBJ1-1 few TRBV7-9 TRBD1 TGTGCCAGCGGAAAGGGACAGGGTTCCACTGAAGCTTTCTTT CASGKGQGSTEAFF
TRBJ2-7 few TRBV7-2 TRBD2 TGTGCCAGCACCAAACTAGCGGGGGTCTACGAGCAGTACTTC CASTKLAGVYEQYF
TRBJ2-1 many TRBV29-1 TRBD1 TGCAGCGCCGCAGGGGGCGGCAATGAGCAGTTCTTC CSAAGGGNEQFF
TRBJ2-5 - TRBV15 - TGTGCCACCAGCAGAGACCCTGGGCCTCAAGAGACCCAGTACTTC CATSRDPGPQETQYF
TRBJ2-2 - TRBV27 - TGTGCCAGCAGTTACGGGGATTTTAGGGGCACCGGGGAGCTGTTTTTT CASSYGDFRGTGELFF
TRBJ1-2 - TRBV18 TRBD1 TGTGCCAGCTCACCATCCCAGGGGGCCTATGGCTACACCTTC CASSPSQGAYGYTF
TRBJ2-1 few TRBV7-2 - TGTGCCAGCAGACCCGGGACCATGAGCTCCTACAATGAGCAGTTCTTC CASRPGTMSSYNEQFF
TRBJ2-7 few TRBV5-6 - TGTGCCAGCAGCTTCGGGCCCTCTGAGCAGTACTTC CASSFGPSEQYF
TRBJ2-7 few TRBV20-1 - TGCAGTGCTAGAGTCAGTGTTGGATCCTACGAGCAGTACTTC CSARVSVGSYEQYF
TRBJ2-3 few TRBV6-1 - TGTGCCAGCAGATCCAGGCGGTCCGGCACAGATACGCAGTATTTT CASRSRRSGTDTQYF
TRBJ2-1 - TRBV27 TRBD1 TGTGCCAGCAGTTTGGGGGACAGGGAAGACTACAATGAGCAGTTCTTC CASSLGDREDYNEQFF
TRBJ2-5 - TRBV11-2 - TGTGCCAGCAGCCCCCAAAGAGGGGGTTGGGGAGAGACCCAGTACTTC CASSPQRGGWGETQYF
TRBJ1-1 many TRBV28 - TGTGCCAGCAGATTAACTCGGGGAGGGAACACTGAAGCTTTCTTT CASRLTRGGNTEAFF
TRBJ2-7 - TRBV28 TRBD2 TGTGCCAGCAGTTCTATTACGGGACTAGCGGGGTACGAGCAGTACTTC CASSSITGLAGYEQYF
TRBJ2-7 - TRBV28 - TGTGCCAGCAGAAAATTGACAGGCCATATTGCGTTCGAGCAGTACTTC CASRKLTGHIAFEQYF
TRBJ2-3 - TRBV18 TRBD2 TGTGCCAGCTCGCCAGGGACTAGATATACAGATACGCAGTATTTT CASSPGTRYTDTQYF
TRBJ2-1 few TRBV12-3/TRBV12-4 - TGTGCCAGCGGGTCCGCCTACAATGAGCAGTTCTTC CASGSAYNEQFF
TRBJ1-2 - TRBV7-2 TRBD1 TGTGCCAGCAGCTACCCCGGGACAGGGAATGGCTACACCTTC CASSYPGTGNGYTF
TRBJ1-2 few TRBV5-1 TRBD1 TGCGCCAGCAGCCCAAGGACAGGGGCCTACCTCGGGAGCTACACCTTC CASSPRTGAYLGSYTF
TRBJ1-1 many TRBV25-1 - TGTGCCAGCAGTCCTGAATATGAGGGCACTGAAGCTTTCTTT CASSPEYEGTEAFF
TRBJ2-7 - TRBV11-2 TRBD1 TGTGCCAGCACCGAGGGGGCCCGATACGAGCAGTACTTC CASTEGARYEQYF
TRBJ2-2 - TRBV30 - TGTGCCTTTTCGGCAGGGACCTACACCGGGGAGCTGTTTTTT CAFSAGTYTGELFF
TRBJ1-1 many TRBV29-1 - TGCAGCGTCGCCGGGACATCCACTGAAGCTTTCTTT CSVAGTSTEAFF